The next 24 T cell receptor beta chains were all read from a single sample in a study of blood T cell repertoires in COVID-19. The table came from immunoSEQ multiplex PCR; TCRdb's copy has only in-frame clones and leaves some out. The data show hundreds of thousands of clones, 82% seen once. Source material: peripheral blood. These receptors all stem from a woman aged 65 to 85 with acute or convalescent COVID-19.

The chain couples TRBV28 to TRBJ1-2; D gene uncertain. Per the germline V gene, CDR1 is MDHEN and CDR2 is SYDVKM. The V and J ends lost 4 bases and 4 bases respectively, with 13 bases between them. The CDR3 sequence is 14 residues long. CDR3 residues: CASSSLDYPYGYTF. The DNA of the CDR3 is TGTGCCAGCAGTTCCCTCGACTACCCCTATGGCTACACCTTC.

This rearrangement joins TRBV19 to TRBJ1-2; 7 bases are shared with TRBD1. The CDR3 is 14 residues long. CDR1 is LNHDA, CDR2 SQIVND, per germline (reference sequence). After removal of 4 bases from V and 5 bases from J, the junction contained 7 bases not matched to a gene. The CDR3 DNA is TGTGCCAGTAGTAAAGTTGGACAGGAGTATGGCTACACCTTC. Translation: CASSKVGQEYGYTF. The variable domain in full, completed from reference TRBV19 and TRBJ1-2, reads DGGITQSPKYLFRKEGQNVTLSCEQNLNHDAMYWYRQDPGQGLRLIYYSQIVNDFQKGDIAEGYSVSREKKESFPLTVTSAQKNPTAFYLCASSKVGQEYGYTFGSGTRLTVV.

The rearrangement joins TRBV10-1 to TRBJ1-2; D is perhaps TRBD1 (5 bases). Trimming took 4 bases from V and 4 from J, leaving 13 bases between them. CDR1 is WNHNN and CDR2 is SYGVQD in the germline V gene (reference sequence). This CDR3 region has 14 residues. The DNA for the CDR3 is TGCGCCAGCAGTGGGGGACTCTCCGGCTATGGCTACACCTTC. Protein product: CASSGGLSGYGYTF.

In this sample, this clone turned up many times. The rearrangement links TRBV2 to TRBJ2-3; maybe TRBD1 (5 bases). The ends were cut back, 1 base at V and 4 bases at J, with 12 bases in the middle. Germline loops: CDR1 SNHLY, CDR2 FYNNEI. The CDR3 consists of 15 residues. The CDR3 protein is CASSEVGAAADTQYF. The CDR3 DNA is TGTGCCAGCAGTGAAGTTGGGGCGGCGGCAGATACGCAGTATTTT. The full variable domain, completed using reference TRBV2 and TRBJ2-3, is EPEVTQTPSHQVTQMGQEVILRCVPISNHLYFYWYRQILGQKVEFLVSFYNNEISEKSEIFDDQFSVERPDGSNFTLKIRSTKLEDSAMYFCASSEVGAAADTQYFGPGTRLTVL.

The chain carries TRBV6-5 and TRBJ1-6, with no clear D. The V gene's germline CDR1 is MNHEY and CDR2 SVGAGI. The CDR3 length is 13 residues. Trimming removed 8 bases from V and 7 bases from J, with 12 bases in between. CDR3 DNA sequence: TGTGCCAGCCGGGGAGGCTCAAATTCACCCCTCCACTTT. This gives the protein CASRGGSNSPLHF.

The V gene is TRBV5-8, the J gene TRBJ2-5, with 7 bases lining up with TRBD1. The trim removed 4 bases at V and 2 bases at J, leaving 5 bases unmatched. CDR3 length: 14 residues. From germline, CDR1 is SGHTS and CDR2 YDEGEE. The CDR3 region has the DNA TGTGCCAGCAGCCCAGGGACAGTACAAGAGACCCAGTACTTC. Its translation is CASSPGTVQETQYF.

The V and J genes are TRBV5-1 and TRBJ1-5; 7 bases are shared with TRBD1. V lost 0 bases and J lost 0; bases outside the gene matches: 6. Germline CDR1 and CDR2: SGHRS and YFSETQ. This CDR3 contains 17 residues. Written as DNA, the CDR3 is TGCGCCAGCAGCTTGGGGACAGGACTTGATAGCAATCAGCCCCAGCATTTT. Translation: CASSLGTGLDSNQPQHF.

The CDR3 region is CASSQGQGSYGYTF. The CDR3 nucleotides are TGTGCCAGCAGCCAAGGACAGGGGAGTTATGGCTACACCTTC. The V call is TRBV28, the J call TRBJ1-2; 9 bases match TRBD1. There are 14 residues in the CDR3. The V and J ends lost 6 bases and 5 bases, in that order; junction bases with no gene match: 7. Germline CDR1 and CDR2: MDHEN and SYDVKM.

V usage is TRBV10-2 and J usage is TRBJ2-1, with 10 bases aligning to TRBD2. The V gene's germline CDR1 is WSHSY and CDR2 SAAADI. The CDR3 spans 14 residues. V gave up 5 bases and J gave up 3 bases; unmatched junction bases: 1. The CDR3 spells CASSRTSGYNEQFF. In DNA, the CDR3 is TGCGCCAGCAGTCGGACTAGCGGCTACAATGAGCAGTTCTTC.

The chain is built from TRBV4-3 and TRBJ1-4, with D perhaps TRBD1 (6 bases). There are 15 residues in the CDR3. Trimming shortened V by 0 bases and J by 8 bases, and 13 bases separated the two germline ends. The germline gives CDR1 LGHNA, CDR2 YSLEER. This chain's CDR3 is CASSQDEQGGEKLFF. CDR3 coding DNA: TGCGCCAGCAGCCAAGACGAACAGGGAGGGGAAAAACTGTTTTTT.

The CDR3 DNA is TGTGCCAGCTCACAAGAGACATACAATGAGCAGTTCTTC. It codes for CASSQETYNEQFF. The chain carries TRBV18 and TRBJ2-1; D not resolved. V shed 4 bases and J shed 4 bases, with 8 bases lying between them. The CDR3 runs 13 residues. Germline-derived CDR1 and CDR2 are KGHSH and LQKENI.

CDR3 protein: CASSTHGQGAGEAFF. The CDR3 DNA is TGTGCCAGCAGTACCCACGGACAGGGGGCAGGAGAAGCTTTCTTT. V gene TRBV6-5 combines with J gene TRBJ1-1; 11 positions match TRBD1. The CDR3 has 15 amino acids. Germline V gives CDR1 MNHEY, CDR2 SVGAGI. Trimming took 5 bases from V and 8 from J; bases not matched to a gene: 10.

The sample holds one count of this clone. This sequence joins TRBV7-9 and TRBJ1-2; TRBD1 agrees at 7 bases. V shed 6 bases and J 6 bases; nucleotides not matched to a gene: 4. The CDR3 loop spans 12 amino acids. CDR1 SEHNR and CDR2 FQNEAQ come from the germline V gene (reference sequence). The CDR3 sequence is CASRQGSDGYTF. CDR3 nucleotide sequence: TGTGCCAGCAGACAGGGGTCGGATGGCTACACCTTC.

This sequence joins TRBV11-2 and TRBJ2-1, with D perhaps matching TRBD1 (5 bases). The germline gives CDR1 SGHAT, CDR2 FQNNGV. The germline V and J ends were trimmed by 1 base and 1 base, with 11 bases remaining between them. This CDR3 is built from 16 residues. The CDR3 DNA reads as TGTGCCAGCAGCTTAGTGTTACAGGTGTCCTACAATGAGCAGTTCTTC. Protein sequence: CASSLVLQVSYNEQFF. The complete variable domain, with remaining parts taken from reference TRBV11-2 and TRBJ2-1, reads EAGVAQSPRYKIIEKRQSVAFWCNPISGHATLYWYQQILGQGPKLLIQFQNNGVVDDSQLPKDRFSAERLKGVDSTLKIQPAKLEDSAVYLCASSLVLQVSYNEQFFGPGTRLTVL.

CDR3 DNA: TGCGCCAGCAGCTTGCAGGCAGGGACTAACTATGGCTACACCTTC. It specifies CASSLQAGTNYGYTF. The V call is TRBV5-1, the J call TRBJ1-2; the D gene is possibly TRBD1 (5 bases). Between the trimmed V and J ends, which lost 1 base and 0 bases, there was a span of 10 bases. CDR3 length: 15 residues. Germline assignment: CDR1 SGHRS and CDR2 YFSETQ.

The CDR3 DNA follows: TGTGCCAGCAGGTCTAGCGGGGCGGTCGGGGAGCTGTTTTTT. Translation gives CASRSSGAVGELFF. V usage is TRBV27 and J usage is TRBJ2-2; 9 nucleotides align to TRBD2. The ends lost 6 bases at V and 7 bases at J; junction bases unmatched: 6. Germline CDR1 MNHEY, CDR2 SMNVEV (reference sequence). The CDR3 has 14 amino acids.

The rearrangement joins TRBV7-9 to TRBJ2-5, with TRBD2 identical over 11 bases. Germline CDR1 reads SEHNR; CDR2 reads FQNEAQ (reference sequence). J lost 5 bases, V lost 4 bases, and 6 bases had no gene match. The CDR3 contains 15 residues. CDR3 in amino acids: CASSWASGGRETQYF. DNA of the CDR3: TGTGCCAGCAGCTGGGCTAGCGGGGGGCGGGAGACCCAGTACTTC.

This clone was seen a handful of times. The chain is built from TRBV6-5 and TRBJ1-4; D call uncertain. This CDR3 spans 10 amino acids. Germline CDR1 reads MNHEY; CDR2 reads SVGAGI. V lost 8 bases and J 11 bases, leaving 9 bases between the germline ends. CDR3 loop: CASSRSKLFF. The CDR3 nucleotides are TGTGCCAGCTCCCGGAGTAAACTGTTTTTT.

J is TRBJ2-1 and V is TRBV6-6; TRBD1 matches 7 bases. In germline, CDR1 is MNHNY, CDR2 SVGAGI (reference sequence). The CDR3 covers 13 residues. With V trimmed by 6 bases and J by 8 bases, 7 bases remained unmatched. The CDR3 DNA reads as TGTGCCAGCAGCCCCGGGACAGCGGATGAGCAGTTCTTC. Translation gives CASSPGTADEQFF.

DNA for the CDR3: TGTGCCAGCAGTTCGGAGGGGCTTCGCCAGCCCCAGCATTTT. Protein sequence: CASSSEGLRQPQHF. This chain links TRBV2 with TRBJ1-5, with D tentatively TRBD1 (5 bases). V lost 5 bases to trimming and J lost 7 bases, with 15 bases between them. CDR1 and CDR2 from the germline V gene are SNHLY and FYNNEI. This CDR3 spans 14 amino acids.

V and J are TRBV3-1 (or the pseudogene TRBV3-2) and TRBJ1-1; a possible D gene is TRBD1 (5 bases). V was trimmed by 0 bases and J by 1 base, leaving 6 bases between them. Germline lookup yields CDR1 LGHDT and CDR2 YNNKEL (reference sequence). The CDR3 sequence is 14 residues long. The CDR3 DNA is TGTGCCAGCAGCCAAGATACAGGGAACACTGAAGCTTTCTTT. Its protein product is CASSQDTGNTEAFF.

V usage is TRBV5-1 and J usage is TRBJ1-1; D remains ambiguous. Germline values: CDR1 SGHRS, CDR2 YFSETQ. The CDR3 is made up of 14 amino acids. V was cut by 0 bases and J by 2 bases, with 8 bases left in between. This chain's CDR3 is CASSLGRGNTEAFF. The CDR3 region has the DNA TGCGCCAGCAGCTTGGGTCGGGGTAACACTGAAGCTTTCTTT.

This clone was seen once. CDR3 in DNA: TGTGCCAGCAGGCACAGCCGGTGGCTAGCGGGAAGCACAGATACGCAGTATTTT. Protein product: CASRHSRWLAGSTDTQYF. The chain links TRBV7-8 to TRBJ2-3; 9 bases match TRBD2. After removal of 6 bases from V and 0 bases from J, the junction contained 13 bases not matched to a gene. Germline CDR1 reads SGHVS; CDR2 reads FQNEAQ. CDR3 length equals 18 residues.

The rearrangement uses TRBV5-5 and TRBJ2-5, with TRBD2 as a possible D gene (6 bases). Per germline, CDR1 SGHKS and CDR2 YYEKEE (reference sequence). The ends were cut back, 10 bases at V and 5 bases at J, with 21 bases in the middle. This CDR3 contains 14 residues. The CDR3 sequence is CAFRETEGSETQYF. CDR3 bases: TGTGCCTTTCGGGAGACCGAAGGGTCGGAGACCCAGTACTTC.